Shown below are 2 T cell receptor beta chains from a single sample sequenced in a study of blood T cell repertoires in COVID-19. Data came from immunoSEQ multiplex PCR; TCRdb stores just in-frame clones and leaves some out. The sample lists under 300,000 clones; about nine tenths were seen once. Sequencing was done on a sample of PBMCs or T cells enriched from blood (not recorded which). The receptor set was obtained from a woman aged 25 to 45 with acute COVID-19.

The chain recombines TRBV4-2 with TRBJ2-3, with 7 bases matching TRBD2. This CDR3 has 15 residues. Looked up from germline, CDR1 is LGHNA and CDR2 is YNFKEQ. V was clipped by 4 bases and J by 2 bases; unmatched bases: 6. The DNA for the CDR3 is TGTGCCAGCAGCCTGGCTAGCGGTAACACAGATACGCAGTATTTT. Amino acids: CASSLASGNTDTQYF.

The chain carries TRBV28 and TRBJ1-5, with a weak D call TRBD1 (5 bases). Germline V CDR1 and CDR2: MDHEN, SYDVKM. Trimming removed 8 bases at V and 2 bases at J, with 16 bases between. The CDR3 has 15 residues. CDR3 region: CASVRTSFGNQPQHF. In DNA, the CDR3 is TGTGCCAGCGTACGGACATCTTTCGGCAATCAGCCCCAGCATTTT. The full variable domain, its missing parts supplied by reference TRBV28 and TRBJ1-5, is DVKVTQSSRYLVKRTGEKVFLECVQDMDHENMFWYRQDPGLGLRLIYFSYDVKMKEKGDIPEGYSVSREKKERFSLILESASTNQTSMYLCASVRTSFGNQPQHFGDGTRLSIL.